This is a list of T cell receptor beta chains from one sample in a study of shared clonotypes between healthy human individuals. Method: immunoSEQ multiplex PCR; TCRdb's copy keeps in-frame clones and lacks some. The sample shows about 2.1 million clones, around 93% of them seen only once. Sequencing input: naive CD8+ T cells from PBMCs. The receptors were gathered from a man between 18 and 29 years old in good health. Some clones in this sample may be carry-over from other donors' samples. Each CDR3 is given with its conserved first and last residue. D genes are given only for firm matches. Size is omitted from some rows. Given values are once, few, many or a class for expanded clones.

clone_size d_call j_call v_call cdr3_aa cdr3_nt
NA NA TRBJ2-5 TRBV7-2 CASSKPLRAQTQYF TGTGCCAGCAGCAAACCACTTAGGGCCCAGACCCAGTACTTC
once TRBD1 TRBJ1-5 TRBV28 CASSSGLGETGHSNQPQHF TGTGCCAGCAGTTCCGGATTAGGGGAGACAGGGCATAGCAATCAGCCCCAGCATTTT
NA NA TRBJ1-1 TRBV29-1 CSVGSGGTEAFF TGCAGCGTAGGGTCGGGGGGAACTGAAGCTTTCTTT
NA NA TRBJ2-5 TRBV5-5 CASSHLGTRRQETQYF TGTGCCAGCAGCCATCTCGGCACAAGGAGGCAAGAGACCCAGTACTTC
NA NA TRBJ1-5 TRBV15 CATSSPGVGRQPQHF TGTGCCACCAGCAGCCCAGGCGTCGGGCGCCAGCCCCAGCATTTT
NA NA TRBJ1-2 TRBV27 CASSHRGSGEGYTF TGTGCCAGCAGCCACCGAGGGTCAGGGGAGGGCTACACCTTC
NA NA TRBJ2-3 TRBV28 CASRARTPSTDTQYF TGTGCCAGCCGCGCCAGGACACCTAGCACAGATACGCAGTATTTT
once NA TRBJ2-1 TRBV5-4 CASSLLELGEQFF TGTGCCAGCAGCTTGTTGGAGTTGGGTGAGCAGTTCTTC
NA TRBD1 TRBJ2-2 TRBV9 CASSEEDRPLANTGELFF TGTGCCAGCAGCGAGGAGGACAGGCCCCTTGCGAACACCGGGGAGCTGTTTTTT
NA NA TRBJ2-3 TRBV4-1 CASSQVLDTQYF TGCGCCAGCAGCCAAGTCCTAGATACGCAGTATTTT
NA NA TRBJ2-1 TRBV5-1 CASSSERGRSSYNEQFF TGCGCCAGCAGTTCCGAGAGGGGCCGGAGCTCCTACAATGAGCAGTTCTTC
NA NA TRBJ2-2 TRBV9 CASSVAGDTGELFF TGTGCCAGCAGCGTAGCGGGGGACACCGGGGAGCTGTTTTTT
NA NA TRBJ2-7 TRBV28 CASSSRAPGLMSGQYF TGTGCCAGCAGTTCCCGGGCCCCGGGGCTGATGTCGGGGCAGTACTTC
NA TRBD1 TRBJ2-4 TRBV28 CASSEDRGVPKNIQYF TGTGCCAGCAGTGAAGACAGGGGGGTACCCAAAAACATTCAGTACTTC
once TRBD1 TRBJ1-1 TRBV27 CASSSYGQGGAFF TGTGCCAGCAGTTCATACGGACAGGGGGGAGCTTTCTTT
NA TRBD1 TRBJ1-2 TRBV10-3 CAISGSGQGAIGYTF TGTGCCATCAGCGGGTCCGGACAGGGGGCGATAGGCTACACCTTC
NA NA TRBJ1-1 TRBV6-5 CASSYGLKTEAFF TGTGCCAGCAGTTACGGGCTCAAGACTGAAGCTTTCTTT
NA NA TRBJ2-7 TRBV11-2 CASSFGQSYEQYF TGTGCCAGCAGCTTTGGACAGTCCTACGAGCAGTACTTC
NA NA TRBJ2-7 TRBV7-9 CASHPGGGHEQHF TGTGCCAGCCATCCGGGAGGGGGCCACGAGCAGCACTTC
NA TRBD1 TRBJ2-7 TRBV29-1 CSARTGDSYEQYF TGCAGCGCCCGGACAGGGGACTCCTACGAGCAGTACTTC
NA NA TRBJ2-5 TRBV10-3 CAISEPRYRVSGQETQYF TGTGCCATCAGTGAGCCCAGATACAGGGTTTCGGGCCAAGAGACCCAGTACTTC
NA NA TRBJ1-2 TRBV6-5 CASSPSGGANGYTF TGTGCCAGCAGCCCCTCGGGGGGGGCGAATGGCTACACCTTC
NA NA TRBJ2-3 TRBV28 CASSRLRSPDTQYF TGTGCCAGCAGCCGACTGCGCTCCCCAGATACGCAGTATTTT
NA NA TRBJ1-1 TRBV11-2 CASSVDTPEAFF TGTGCCAGCAGCGTCGACACCCCTGAAGCTTTCTTT
NA TRBD1 TRBJ2-3 TRBV2 CASSLNSGTGGRADTQYF TGTGCCAGCAGTCTAAATAGCGGGACAGGGGGTAGAGCAGATACGCAGTATTTT
NA NA TRBJ2-1 TRBV15 CATSSTIGTRLYDEQFF TGTGCCACCAGCAGCACAATCGGGACCCGCCTATACGATGAGCAGTTCTTC
NA NA TRBJ1-2 TRBV6-1 CASRDTQGQDYGYTF TGTGCCAGTCGAGATACGCAGGGGCAAGACTATGGCTACACCTTC
few NA TRBJ1-5 TRBV19 CASSWDSNQPQHF TGTGCCAGTAGCTGGGACAGCAATCAGCCCCAGCATTTT
NA NA TRBJ1-1 TRBV27 CASSSRLGSTEAFF TGTGCCAGCAGTTCCCGCCTGGGTAGCACTGAAGCTTTCTTT
NA NA TRBJ2-1 TRBV5-6 CASSLAAAGEQFF TGTGCCAGCAGCTTGGCGGCAGCAGGCGAGCAGTTCTTC
NA NA TRBJ2-5 TRBV4-3 CASSQSINQETQYF TGCGCCAGCAGCCAGAGCATCAATCAAGAGACCCAGTACTTC
NA NA TRBJ2-1 TRBV9 CASSVGTTRNEQFF TGTGCCAGCAGCGTGGGGACAACACGCAATGAGCAGTTCTTC
NA TRBD2 TRBJ2-1 TRBV29-1 CSVEVPLGLASYNEQFF TGCAGCGTTGAAGTACCCCTTGGACTAGCCTCCTACAATGAGCAGTTCTTC
NA NA TRBJ1-1 TRBV12-5 CASGPSGSSEAFF TGTGCTAGTGGTCCCTCCGGGTCCTCTGAAGCTTTCTTT
NA TRBD2 TRBJ2-7 TRBV18 CASSPEERERGEQYF TGTGCCAGCTCACCAGAGGAGCGGGAGAGAGGCGAGCAGTACTTC
NA TRBD2 TRBJ2-7 TRBV28 CASSPTSGSYEQYF TGTGCCAGCAGCCCGACTAGCGGGAGCTACGAGCAGTACTTC
NA TRBD1 TRBJ2-7 TRBV28 CASSLSQGWHEQYF TGTGCCAGCAGTTTGTCACAGGGGTGGCACGAGCAGTACTTC
NA NA TRBJ2-2 TRBV2 CASLERVNTGELFF TGTGCCAGCCTGGAGCGGGTAAACACCGGGGAGCTGTTTTTT
NA TRBD1 TRBJ1-5 TRBV7-8 CASSERDSDQPQHF TGTGCCAGCAGCGAACGGGACAGCGATCAGCCCCAGCATTTT
NA TRBD1 TRBJ2-5 TRBV9 CASGVGRGRGETQYF TGTGCCAGCGGCGTAGGAAGGGGGCGCGGAGAGACCCAGTACTTC
NA TRBD1 TRBJ2-7 TRBV29-1 CSVGTGTGAYEQYF TGCAGCGTTGGAACCGGGACAGGGGCCTACGAGCAGTACTTC
NA NA TRBJ2-7 TRBV9 CASSPRTAPSSYEQYF TGTGCCAGCAGCCCAAGGACAGCACCGAGCTCCTACGAGCAGTACTTC
NA NA TRBJ2-4 TRBV18 CASSGQREGKNIQYF TGTGCCAGCTCAGGGCAGCGAGAGGGCAAAAACATTCAGTACTTC
once NA TRBJ2-2 TRBV19 CASSMRENTGELFF TGTGCCAGTAGTATGCGGGAGAACACCGGGGAGCTGTTTTTT
NA NA TRBJ2-7 TRBV2 CASTSSYEQYF TGTGCCAGCACTAGCTCCTACGAGCAGTACTTC
NA NA TRBJ1-2 TRBV28 CASSPHGAYGYTF TGTGCCAGCAGCCCCCACGGGGCCTATGGCTACACCTTC
NA TRBD1 TRBJ2-7 TRBV27 CASSLSGTGMDYEQYF TGTGCCAGCAGTTTATCCGGGACAGGGATGGACTACGAGCAGTACTTC
NA TRBD2 TRBJ2-7 TRBV28 CASSSPRLESRRGYEQYF TGTGCCAGCAGTTCCCCTCGACTAGAAAGTAGGCGGGGGTACGAGCAGTACTTC
NA TRBD1 TRBJ1-2 TRBV7-6 CASSLAENRGNYGYTF TGTGCCAGCAGCTTAGCCGAGAACAGGGGCAACTATGGCTACACCTTC
NA NA TRBJ2-7 TRBV9 CASSGGTTFYEQYF TGTGCCAGCAGCGGCGGGACGACCTTCTACGAGCAGTACTTC
NA NA TRBJ1-3 TRBV9 CASSVLGYPSSGNTIYF TGTGCCAGCAGCGTACTTGGATACCCGAGCTCTGGAAACACCATATATTTT
NA NA TRBJ2-7 TRBV4-2 CASSQDPKGSYEQYF TGTGCCAGCAGCCAAGATCCGAAGGGTTCCTACGAGCAGTACTTC
NA NA TRBJ2-3 TRBV7-9 CASSEKGVADTQYF TGTGCCAGCAGCGAAAAGGGGGTAGCAGATACGCAGTATTTT